The 15 T cell receptor beta chains listed next were all sequenced from one sample in a study of blood T cell repertoires in COVID-19 (TCRdb year 2020). The library relied on the immunoSEQ multiplex PCR assay. The source is immuneACCESS, and TCRdb retained only in-frame sequences with V and J called. Part of the clones is not carried over; for the studies checked, unresolved V genes explain less than half of this, and the remainder is unexplained. The sample table lists roughly 250,000 clones, 70% to 90% of them with a count of one. The top ten clones comprise around 0.78% of the sample. Sequencing used peripheral blood. These receptors all stem from a woman aged 25 to 39 with acute or convalescent COVID-19.

The chain is built from TRBV19 and TRBJ1-6; unclear D gene. V was cut by 7 bases and J by 4 bases, with 17 bases left in between. The CDR3 has 16 amino acids. Per the germline V gene, CDR1 is LNHDA and CDR2 is SQIVND (reference sequence). CDR3 bases: TGTGCCAGTACCCAAACGGGGTCGGGGTATAATTCACCCCTCCACTTT. Its protein is CASTQTGSGYNSPLHF.

This clone appeared once. The rearrangement links TRBV7-2 to TRBJ1-6; the D is unclear. Germline V gene sequence: CDR1 SGHTA, CDR2 FQGNSA. Trimming shortened V by 6 bases and J by 6 bases, and 9 bases separated the two germline ends. The CDR3 has 13 amino acids. In DNA form, the CDR3 reads TGTGCCAGCAGGGAACAGTTTAATTCACCCCTCCACTTT. Its translation: CASREQFNSPLHF.

The J gene is TRBJ2-5, the V gene TRBV5-4; TRBD1 matches at 7 bases. The V gene end was trimmed by 0 bases and the J gene end by 6 bases; junction bases not matched to a gene: 8. In germline, CDR1 is SGHNT, CDR2 YYREEE (reference sequence). This CDR3 has 15 amino acids. This CDR3 is CASSLVRKGAKTQYF. DNA of the CDR3: TGTGCCAGCAGCTTGGTGAGGAAGGGGGCGAAGACCCAGTACTTC.

Regarding this clone: At the DNA level, this CDR3 is encoded by other sequences in the same sample as well. The gene calls are TRBV6-5 and TRBJ1-5, with TRBD1 matching over 8 bases. J lost 4 bases, V lost 2 bases, and 1 base had no gene match. The CDR3 has 14 amino acids. Per the germline V gene, CDR1 is MNHEY and CDR2 is SVGAGI. The CDR3 DNA follows: TGTGCCAGCAGTTACGGACAGGGAAATCAGCCCCAGCATTTT. Amino acids: CASSYGQGNQPQHF.

The V call is TRBV10-3, the J call TRBJ2-1; tentatively, D is TRBD2 (6 bases). The V and J ends lost 5 bases and 6 bases respectively, with 20 bases between them. Germline V gene sequence: CDR1 ENHRY, CDR2 SYGVKD. There are 16 residues in the CDR3. The CDR3 coding sequence is TGTGCCATCAGTAGACTAGATGCCGGCCCAGCCAATGAGCAGTTCTTC. As protein: CAISRLDAGPANEQFF.

The rearrangement links TRBV27 to TRBJ1-3; D is unclear. The CDR3 sequence is 15 residues long. Trimming removed 4 bases at V and 4 bases at J, with 14 bases between. In germline, CDR1 is MNHEY, CDR2 SMNVEV (reference sequence). The CDR3 DNA follows: TGTGCCAGCAGTTCCAGGTTCCCTACCGGAAACACCATATATTTT. It specifies CASSSRFPTGNTIYF.

The chain combines TRBV27 with TRBJ2-5, with 9 bases identical to TRBD2. CDR3 length equals 14 residues. With V trimmed by 3 bases and J by 5 bases, 4 bases remained unmatched. Germline V gene lookup returns CDR1 MNHEY and CDR2 SMNVEV (reference sequence). CDR3 sequence (DNA): TGTGCCAGCAGTTTCCGCGGGAGGGGCGAGACCCAGTACTTC. Residues: CASSFRGRGETQYF.

J is TRBJ2-6 and V is TRBV10-2, with D perhaps matching TRBD1 (6 bases). The ends were cut back, 2 bases at V and 0 bases at J, with 11 bases in the middle. CDR3 length equals 17 residues. Germline V CDR1 and CDR2: WSHSY, SAAADI. The DNA of the CDR3 is TGCGCCAGCAGTGAGGGGGCAGGGGCCTCTGGGGCCAACGTCCTGACTTTC. Its protein product is CASSEGAGASGANVLTF.

CDR3 protein: CASSFGLPGTDTQYF. The CDR3 nucleotides are TGTGCCAGCAGCTTTGGACTACCAGGAACGGATACGCAGTATTTT. The chain combines TRBV11-2 with TRBJ2-3, with D possibly TRBD2 on 6 matching bases. CDR3 size: 15 residues. The germline CDR1 and CDR2 sequences are SGHAT and FQNNGV. Trimming removed 3 bases at V and 6 bases at J, with 16 bases between.

This clone was counted a few times. The rearrangement joins TRBV11-2 to TRBJ2-7; 8 positions agree with TRBD2. This CDR3 is built from 13 residues. V was pared by 6 bases and J by 4 bases, with 5 bases of the junction left unmatched. CDR1 and CDR2 (germline): SGHAT, FQNNGV. The CDR3 nucleotides are TGTGCCAGCAGACCGACTAGCGTTTACGAGCAGTACTTC. It encodes CASRPTSVYEQYF.

This chain links TRBV7-9 with TRBJ2-7, with 14 positions matching TRBD2. V lost 4 bases to trimming and J lost 4 bases; unmatched junction nucleotides: 9. The germline gives CDR1 SEHNR, CDR2 FQNEAQ (reference sequence). This CDR3 has 17 amino acids. The CDR3 coding sequence is TGTGCCAGCAGCTCGGGACTAGCGGGAGTATTGGCTTACGAGCAGTACTTC. Encoded protein: CASSSGLAGVLAYEQYF.

V gene TRBV7-8 combines with J gene TRBJ2-5; 8 positions match TRBD2. Unmatched junction bases numbered 10, after V lost 4 bases and J lost 3 bases. This CDR3 is built from 16 residues. Germline V gene lookup returns CDR1 SGHVS and CDR2 FQNEAQ. CDR3 sequence reads: CASSYPPGTREETQYF. For the CDR3, the DNA is TGTGCCAGCAGCTACCCTCCCGGGACTAGAGAAGAGACCCAGTACTTC.

The rearrangement uses TRBV9 and TRBJ2-7; no clear D gene. With 3 bases removed from V and 6 bases from J, the gap between germline ends came to 13 bases. Germline V gene data show CDR1 as SGDLS and CDR2 as YYNGEE. The CDR3 is 13 amino acids. This CDR3 reads CASSAAVFGEQYF. The DNA for the CDR3 is TGTGCCAGCAGCGCCGCGGTGTTCGGCGAGCAGTACTTC.

The rearrangement links TRBV11-2 to TRBJ2-3, with 13 bases aligning to TRBD2. V was pared by 5 bases and J by 2 bases, with 4 bases of the junction left unmatched. CDR1 and CDR2 from the germline V gene are SGHAT and FQNNGV. This CDR3 spans 16 amino acids. Here the CDR3 reads CASSPGLAGFTDTQYF. The CDR3 nucleotides are TGTGCCAGCAGCCCGGGACTAGCGGGATTCACAGATACGCAGTATTTT.

V and J are TRBV10-3 and TRBJ2-7, with 9 bases lining up with TRBD1. CDR3 length: 18 amino acids. The V and J ends lost 8 bases and 2 bases, in that order; junction bases with no gene match: 19. Germline-derived CDR1 and CDR2 are ENHRY and SYGVKD. CDR3 sequence (DNA): TGTGCCATCCGTCCTACTGAGGACCTTGGGACAGGGCCCTACGAGCAGTACTTC. Translating it yields CAIRPTEDLGTGPYEQYF.